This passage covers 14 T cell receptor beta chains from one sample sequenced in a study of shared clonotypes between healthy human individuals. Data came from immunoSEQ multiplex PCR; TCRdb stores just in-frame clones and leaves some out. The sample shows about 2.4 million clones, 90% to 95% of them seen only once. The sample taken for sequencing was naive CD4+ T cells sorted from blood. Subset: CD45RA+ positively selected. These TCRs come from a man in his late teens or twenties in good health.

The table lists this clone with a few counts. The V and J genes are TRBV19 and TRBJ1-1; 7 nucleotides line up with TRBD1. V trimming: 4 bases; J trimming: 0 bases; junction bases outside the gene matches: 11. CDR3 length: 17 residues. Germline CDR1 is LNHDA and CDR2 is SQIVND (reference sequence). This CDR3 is CASSRGHLTGMNTEAFF. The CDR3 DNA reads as TGTGCCAGTAGTAGGGGCCACTTGACAGGGATGAACACTGAAGCTTTCTTT. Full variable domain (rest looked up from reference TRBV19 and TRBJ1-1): DGGITQSPKYLFRKEGQNVTLSCEQNLNHDAMYWYRQDPGQGLRLIYYSQIVNDFQKGDIAEGYSVSREKKESFPLTVTSAQKNPTAFYLCASSRGHLTGMNTEAFFGQGTRLTVV.

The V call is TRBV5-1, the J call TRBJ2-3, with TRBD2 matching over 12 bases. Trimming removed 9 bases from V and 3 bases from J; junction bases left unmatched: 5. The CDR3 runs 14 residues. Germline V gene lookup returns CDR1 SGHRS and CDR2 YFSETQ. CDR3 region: CATTGLAGTDTQYF. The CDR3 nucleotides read TGCGCCACAACTGGACTAGCGGGAACAGATACGCAGTATTTT.

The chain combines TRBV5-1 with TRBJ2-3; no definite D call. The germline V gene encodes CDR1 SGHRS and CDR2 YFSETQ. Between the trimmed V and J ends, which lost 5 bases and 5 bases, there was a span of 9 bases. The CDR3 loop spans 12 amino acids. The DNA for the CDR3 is TGCGCCAGCAGGATCAATCAAGATACGCAGTATTTT. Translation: CASRINQDTQYF.

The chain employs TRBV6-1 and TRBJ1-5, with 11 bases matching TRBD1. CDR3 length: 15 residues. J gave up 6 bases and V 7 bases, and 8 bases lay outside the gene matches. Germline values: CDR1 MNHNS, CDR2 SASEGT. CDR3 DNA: TGTGCCAGCACGCAGGGGACAGGGGGTATTCAGCCCCAGCATTTT. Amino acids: CASTQGTGGIQPQHF.

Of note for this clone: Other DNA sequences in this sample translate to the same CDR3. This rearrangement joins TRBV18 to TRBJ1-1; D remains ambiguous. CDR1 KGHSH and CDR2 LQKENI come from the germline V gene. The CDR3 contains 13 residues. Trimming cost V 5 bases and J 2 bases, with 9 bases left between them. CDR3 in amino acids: CASSGDRNTEAFF. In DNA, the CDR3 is TGTGCCAGCTCAGGTGATAGAAACACTGAAGCTTTCTTT.

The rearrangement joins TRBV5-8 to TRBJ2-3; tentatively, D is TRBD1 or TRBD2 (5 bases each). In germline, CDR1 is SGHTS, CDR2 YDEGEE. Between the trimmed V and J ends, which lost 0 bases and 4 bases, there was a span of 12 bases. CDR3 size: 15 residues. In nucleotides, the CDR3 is TGTGCCAGCAGCTTGGAACCAGGGACCCCAGATACGCAGTATTTT. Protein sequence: CASSLEPGTPDTQYF.

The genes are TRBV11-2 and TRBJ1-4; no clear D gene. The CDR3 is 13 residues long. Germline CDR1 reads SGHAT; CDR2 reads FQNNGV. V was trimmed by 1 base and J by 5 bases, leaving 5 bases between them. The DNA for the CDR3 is TGTGCCAGCAGCTTAGTCTGGAATGAAAAACTGTTTTTT. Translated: CASSLVWNEKLFF.

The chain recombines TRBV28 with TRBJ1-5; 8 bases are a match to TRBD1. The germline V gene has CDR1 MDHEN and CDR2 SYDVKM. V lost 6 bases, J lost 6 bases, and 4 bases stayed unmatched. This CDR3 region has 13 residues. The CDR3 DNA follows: TGTGCCAGCAGCCTAGACAGGGGTCAGCCCCAGCATTTT. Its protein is CASSLDRGQPQHF.

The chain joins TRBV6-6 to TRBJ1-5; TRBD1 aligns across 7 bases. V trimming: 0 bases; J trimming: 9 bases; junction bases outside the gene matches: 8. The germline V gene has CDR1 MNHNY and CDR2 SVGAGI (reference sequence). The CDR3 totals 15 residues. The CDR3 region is CASSYSGGGPPPQHF. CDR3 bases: TGTGCCAGCAGTTACTCAGGAGGGGGCCCCCCGCCCCAGCATTTT.

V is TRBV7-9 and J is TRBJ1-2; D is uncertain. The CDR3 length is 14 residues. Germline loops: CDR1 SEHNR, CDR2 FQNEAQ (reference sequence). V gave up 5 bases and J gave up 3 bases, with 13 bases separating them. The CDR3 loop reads CASSPRTTHYGYTF. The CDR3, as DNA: TGTGCCAGCAGCCCCCGAACCACCCACTATGGCTACACCTTC.

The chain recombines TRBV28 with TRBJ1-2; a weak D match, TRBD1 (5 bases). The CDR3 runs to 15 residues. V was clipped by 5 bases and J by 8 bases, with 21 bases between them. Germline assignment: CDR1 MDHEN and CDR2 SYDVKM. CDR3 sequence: CASSLVRLGEYGYTF. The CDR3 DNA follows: TGTGCCAGCAGTCTGGTGAGGTTGGGGGAGTACGGCTACACCTTC.

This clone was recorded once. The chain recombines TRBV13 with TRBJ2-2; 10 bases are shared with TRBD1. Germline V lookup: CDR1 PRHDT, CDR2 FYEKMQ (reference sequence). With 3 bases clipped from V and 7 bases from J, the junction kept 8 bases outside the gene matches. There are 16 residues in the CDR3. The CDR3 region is CASSLGQGKSGGELFF. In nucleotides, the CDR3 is TGTGCCAGCAGCTTGGGACAGGGGAAAAGTGGCGGGGAGCTGTTTTTT.

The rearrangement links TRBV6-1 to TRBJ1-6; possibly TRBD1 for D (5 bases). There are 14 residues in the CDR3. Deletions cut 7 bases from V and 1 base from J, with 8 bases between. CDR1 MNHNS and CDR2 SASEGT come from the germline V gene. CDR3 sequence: CASTGGSYNSPLHF. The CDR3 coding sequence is TGTGCCAGCACTGGGGGGTCCTATAATTCACCCCTCCACTTT.

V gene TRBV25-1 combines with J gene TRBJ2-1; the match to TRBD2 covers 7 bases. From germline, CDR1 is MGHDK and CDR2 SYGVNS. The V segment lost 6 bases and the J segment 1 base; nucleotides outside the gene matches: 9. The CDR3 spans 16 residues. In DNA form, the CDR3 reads TGTGCCAGCAGCTTCGACGCACTAGCGTCCTACAATGAGCAGTTCTTC. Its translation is CASSFDALASYNEQFF.